The clone carrying this T cell receptor (beta chain) was seen many times. The antigen remains unidentified. The data originate from a study of regulatory T cells in long-lasting Graves disease. Findings and caveats of the study: Preferential use of TRBV28, TRBJ1-2 and TRBJ2-5 was seen in persistent disease.

Per germline, CDR1 LGHNT and CDR2 FRNRAP. The V and J ends lost 5 bases and 3 bases, in that order; junction bases with no gene match: 10. The CDR3 spans 17 residues. Sequencing libraries for TCR beta were prepared with iRepertoire HTBI primers and Arm-PCR of CDR3 regions. TCRdb processed the multiplex PCR reads anew with MiXCR; each CDR3 protein has one entry. Of about 560,000 distinct CDR3 sequences in the sample, around 15% were seen once. Time point in this sample: newly diagnosed GD, antithyroid drugs for less than 3 months. Extracted RNA from PBMCs served as the source of the TCR library. Another study also made use of these data, one on T cells in Graves' hyperthyroidism and ophthalmopathy. In that study: With the HTBI primer set, the TCR CDR3 went through a first round of RT-PCR.

This chain connects TRBV12-5 to TRBJ2-5, with 12 bases fitting TRBD2. The specimen comprised peripheral blood mononuclear cells (PBMCs), sampled at new diagnosis, from a patient treated with antithyroid drugs. The origin of this receptor is a man between 18 and 35 years old with Graves disease. CDR3 coding DNA: TGTGCTAGTGGTCCCGGGACTAGCGGGTTTTCGAAAGAGACCCAGTACTTC. Translating gives CASGPGTSGFSKETQYF. Variable domain in full (rest from reference TRBV12-5 and TRBJ2-5): DARVTQTPRHKVTEMGQEVTMRCQPILGHNTVFWYRQTMMQGLELLAYFRNRAPLDDSGMPKDRFSAEMPDATLATLKIQPSEPRDSAVYFCASGPGTSGFSKETQYFGPGTRLLVL.